This TCR beta chain was observed in a study of blood T cell repertoires in COVID-19. At the level of the study: Acute and convalescent COVID-19 specimens originated in the United States, Italy and Spain. T cells, B-cell-depleted T cells, or PBMCs provided the cDNA or gDNA that served as material.

Profiled with immunoSEQ multiplex PCR; TCRdb holds only in-frame clones, not every one. This sample has a few hundred thousand clones, with 82% found just once. One Seattle source followed patients from active infection through their disease course. Sequenced input: peripheral blood. The TCR was taken from an elderly woman with COVID-19, enrolled during active disease.

CDR3 region: CASSLGEGTATEAFF. CDR3 in DNA: TGCGCCAGCAGCTTGGGGGAGGGAACGGCCACTGAAGCTTTCTTT. The chain is built from TRBV5-1 and TRBJ1-1; D uncertain. Trimming cost V 0 bases and J 4 bases, with 13 bases left between them. The germline V gene has CDR1 SGHRS and CDR2 YFSETQ. This CDR3 region has 15 residues.